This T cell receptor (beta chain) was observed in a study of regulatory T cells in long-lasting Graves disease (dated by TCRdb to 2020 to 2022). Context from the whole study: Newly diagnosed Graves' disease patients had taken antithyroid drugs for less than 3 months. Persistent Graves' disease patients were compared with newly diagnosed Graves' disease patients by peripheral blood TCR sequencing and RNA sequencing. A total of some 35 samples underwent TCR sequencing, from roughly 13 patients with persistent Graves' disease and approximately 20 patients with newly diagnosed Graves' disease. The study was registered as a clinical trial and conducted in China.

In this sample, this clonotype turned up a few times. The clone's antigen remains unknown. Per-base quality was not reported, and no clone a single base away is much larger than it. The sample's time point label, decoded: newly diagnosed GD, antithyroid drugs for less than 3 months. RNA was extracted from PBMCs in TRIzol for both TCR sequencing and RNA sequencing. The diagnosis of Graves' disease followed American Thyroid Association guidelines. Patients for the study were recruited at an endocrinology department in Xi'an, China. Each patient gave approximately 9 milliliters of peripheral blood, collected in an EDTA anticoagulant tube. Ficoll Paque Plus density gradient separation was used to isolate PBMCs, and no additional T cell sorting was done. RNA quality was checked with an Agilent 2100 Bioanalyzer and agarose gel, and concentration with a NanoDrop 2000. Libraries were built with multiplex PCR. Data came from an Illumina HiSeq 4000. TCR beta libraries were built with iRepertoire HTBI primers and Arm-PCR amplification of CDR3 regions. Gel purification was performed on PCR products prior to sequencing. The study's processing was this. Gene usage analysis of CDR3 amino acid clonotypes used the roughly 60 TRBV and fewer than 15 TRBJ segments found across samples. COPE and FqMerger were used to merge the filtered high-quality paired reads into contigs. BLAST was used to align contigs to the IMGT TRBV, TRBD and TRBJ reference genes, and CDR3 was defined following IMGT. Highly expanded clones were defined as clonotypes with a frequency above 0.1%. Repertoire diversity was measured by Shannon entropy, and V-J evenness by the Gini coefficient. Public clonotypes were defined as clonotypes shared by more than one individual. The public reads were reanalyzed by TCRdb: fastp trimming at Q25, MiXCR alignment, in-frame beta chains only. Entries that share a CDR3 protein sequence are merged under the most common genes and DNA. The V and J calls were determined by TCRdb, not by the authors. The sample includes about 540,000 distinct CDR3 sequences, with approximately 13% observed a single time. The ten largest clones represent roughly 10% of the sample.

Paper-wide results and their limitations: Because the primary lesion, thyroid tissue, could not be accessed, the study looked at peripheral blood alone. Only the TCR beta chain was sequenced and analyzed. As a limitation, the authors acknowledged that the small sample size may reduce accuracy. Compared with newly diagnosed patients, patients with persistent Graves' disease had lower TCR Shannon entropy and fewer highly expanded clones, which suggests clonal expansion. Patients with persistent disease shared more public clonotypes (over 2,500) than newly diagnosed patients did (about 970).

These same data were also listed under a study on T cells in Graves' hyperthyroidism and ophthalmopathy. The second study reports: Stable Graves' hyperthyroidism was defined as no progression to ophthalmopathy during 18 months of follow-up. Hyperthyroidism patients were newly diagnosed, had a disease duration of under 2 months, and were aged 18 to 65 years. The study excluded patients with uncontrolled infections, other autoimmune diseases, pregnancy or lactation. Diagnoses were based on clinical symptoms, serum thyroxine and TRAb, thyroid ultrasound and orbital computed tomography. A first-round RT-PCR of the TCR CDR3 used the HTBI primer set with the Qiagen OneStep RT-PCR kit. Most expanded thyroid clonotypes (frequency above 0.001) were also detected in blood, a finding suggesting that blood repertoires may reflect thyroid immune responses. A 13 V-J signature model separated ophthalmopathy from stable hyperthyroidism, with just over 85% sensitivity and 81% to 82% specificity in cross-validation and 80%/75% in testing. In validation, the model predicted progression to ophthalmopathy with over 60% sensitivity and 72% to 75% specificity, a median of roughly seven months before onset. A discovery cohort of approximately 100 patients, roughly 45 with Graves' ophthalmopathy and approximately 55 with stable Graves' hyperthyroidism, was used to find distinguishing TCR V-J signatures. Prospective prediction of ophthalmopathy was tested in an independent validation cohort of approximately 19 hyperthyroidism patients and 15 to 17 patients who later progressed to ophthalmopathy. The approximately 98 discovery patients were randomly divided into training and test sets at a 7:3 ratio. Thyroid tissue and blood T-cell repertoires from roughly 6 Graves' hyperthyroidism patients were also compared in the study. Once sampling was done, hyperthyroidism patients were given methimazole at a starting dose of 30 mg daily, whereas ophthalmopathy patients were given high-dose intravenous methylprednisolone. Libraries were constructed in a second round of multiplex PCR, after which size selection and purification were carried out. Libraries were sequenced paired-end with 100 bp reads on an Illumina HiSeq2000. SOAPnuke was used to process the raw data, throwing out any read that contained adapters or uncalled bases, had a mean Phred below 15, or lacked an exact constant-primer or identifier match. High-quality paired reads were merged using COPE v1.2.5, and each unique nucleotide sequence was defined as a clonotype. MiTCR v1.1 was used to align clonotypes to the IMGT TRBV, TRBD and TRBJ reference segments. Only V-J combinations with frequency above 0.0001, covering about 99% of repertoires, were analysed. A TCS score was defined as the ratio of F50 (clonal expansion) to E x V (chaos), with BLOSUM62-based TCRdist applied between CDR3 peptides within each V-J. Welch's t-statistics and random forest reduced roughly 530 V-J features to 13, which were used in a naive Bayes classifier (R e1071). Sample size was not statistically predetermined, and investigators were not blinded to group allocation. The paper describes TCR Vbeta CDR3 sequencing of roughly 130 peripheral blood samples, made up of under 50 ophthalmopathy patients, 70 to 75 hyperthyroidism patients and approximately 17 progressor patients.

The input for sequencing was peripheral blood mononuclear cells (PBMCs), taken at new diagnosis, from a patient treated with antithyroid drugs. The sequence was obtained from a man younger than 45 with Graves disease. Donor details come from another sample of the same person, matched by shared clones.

The CDR3 protein sequence reads: CATGQDRWITGELFF. The bases read TGTGCCACGGGCCAGGATCGGTGGATCACCGGGGAGCTGTTTTTT. In this chain, TRBV15 is recombined with TRBJ2-2, with the D gene not confidently named. CDR1 and CDR2 are read off the germline V gene (reference sequence) as LNHNV and YYDKDF. The cysteine opens and the phenylalanine closes a CDR3 of 15 amino acids. Solely the CDR3 DNA is kept, with 45 bases framed from the first base. V is reduced by 9 bases and J by 4 bases, leaving a spacing of 18 bases between them.